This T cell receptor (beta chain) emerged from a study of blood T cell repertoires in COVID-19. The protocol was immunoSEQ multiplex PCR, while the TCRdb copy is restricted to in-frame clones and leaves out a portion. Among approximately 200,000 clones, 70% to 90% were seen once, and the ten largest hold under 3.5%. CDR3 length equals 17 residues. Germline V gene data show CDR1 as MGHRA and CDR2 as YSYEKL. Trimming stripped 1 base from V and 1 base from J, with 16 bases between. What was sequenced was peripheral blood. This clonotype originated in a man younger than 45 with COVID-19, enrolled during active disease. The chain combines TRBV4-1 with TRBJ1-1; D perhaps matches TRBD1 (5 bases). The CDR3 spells CASSQGVGGVRNTEAFF. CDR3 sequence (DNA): TGCGCCAGCAGCCAAGGAGTGGGGGGTGTCAGGAACACTGAAGCTTTCTTT.